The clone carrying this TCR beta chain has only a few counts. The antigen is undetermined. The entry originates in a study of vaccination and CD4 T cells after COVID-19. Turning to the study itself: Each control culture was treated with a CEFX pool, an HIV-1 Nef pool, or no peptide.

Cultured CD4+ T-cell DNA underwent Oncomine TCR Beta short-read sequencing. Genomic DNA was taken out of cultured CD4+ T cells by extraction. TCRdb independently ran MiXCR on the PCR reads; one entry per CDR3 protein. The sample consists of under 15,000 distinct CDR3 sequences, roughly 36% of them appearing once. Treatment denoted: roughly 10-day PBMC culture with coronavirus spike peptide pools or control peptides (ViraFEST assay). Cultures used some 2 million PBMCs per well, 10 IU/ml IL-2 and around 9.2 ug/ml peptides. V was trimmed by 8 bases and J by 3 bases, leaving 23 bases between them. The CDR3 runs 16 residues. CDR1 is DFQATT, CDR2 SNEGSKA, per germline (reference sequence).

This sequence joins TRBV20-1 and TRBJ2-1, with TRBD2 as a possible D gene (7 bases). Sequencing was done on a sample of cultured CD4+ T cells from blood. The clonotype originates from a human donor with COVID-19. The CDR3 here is CSRTTPKGGGYNEQFF. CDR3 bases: TGCAGTCGAACGACCCCTAAGGGAGGGGGCTACAATGAGCAGTTCTTC.